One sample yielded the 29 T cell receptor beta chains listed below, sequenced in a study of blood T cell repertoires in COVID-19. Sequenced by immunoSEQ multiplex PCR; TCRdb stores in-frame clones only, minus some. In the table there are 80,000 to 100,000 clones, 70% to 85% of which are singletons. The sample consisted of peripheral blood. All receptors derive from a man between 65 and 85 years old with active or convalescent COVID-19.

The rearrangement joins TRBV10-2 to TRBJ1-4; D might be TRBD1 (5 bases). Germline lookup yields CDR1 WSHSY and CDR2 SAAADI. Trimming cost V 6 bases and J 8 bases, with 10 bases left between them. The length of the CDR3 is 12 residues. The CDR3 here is CASRGGKEKLFF. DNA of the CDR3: TGCGCCAGCAGGGGGGGTAAAGAAAAACTGTTTTTT.

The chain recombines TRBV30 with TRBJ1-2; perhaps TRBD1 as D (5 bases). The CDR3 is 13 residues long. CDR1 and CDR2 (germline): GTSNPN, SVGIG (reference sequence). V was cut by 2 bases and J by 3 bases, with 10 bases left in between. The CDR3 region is CAWSWGPDYGYTF. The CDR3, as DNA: TGTGCCTGGAGTTGGGGCCCGGACTATGGCTACACCTTC.

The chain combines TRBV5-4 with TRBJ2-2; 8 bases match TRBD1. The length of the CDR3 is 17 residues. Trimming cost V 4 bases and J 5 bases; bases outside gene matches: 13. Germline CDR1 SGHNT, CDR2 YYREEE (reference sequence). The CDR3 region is CASSIFGTGLRTGELFF. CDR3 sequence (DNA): TGTGCCAGCAGCATATTCGGGACAGGTCTTAGAACCGGGGAGCTGTTTTTT.

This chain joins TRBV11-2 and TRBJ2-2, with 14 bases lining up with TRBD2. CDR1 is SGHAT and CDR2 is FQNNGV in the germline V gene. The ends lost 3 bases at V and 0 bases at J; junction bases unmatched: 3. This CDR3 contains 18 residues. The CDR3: CASSFGTSGGANTGELFF. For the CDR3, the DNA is TGTGCCAGCAGCTTCGGGACTAGCGGGGGCGCGAACACCGGGGAGCTGTTTTTT.

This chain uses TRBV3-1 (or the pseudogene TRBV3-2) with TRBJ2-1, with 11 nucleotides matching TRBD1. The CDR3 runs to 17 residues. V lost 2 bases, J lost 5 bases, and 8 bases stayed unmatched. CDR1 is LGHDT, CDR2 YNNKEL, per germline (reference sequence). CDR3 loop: CASSQTGTGGGNNEQFF. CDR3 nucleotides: TGTGCCAGCAGCCAAACCGGGACAGGGGGAGGGAACAATGAGCAGTTCTTC.

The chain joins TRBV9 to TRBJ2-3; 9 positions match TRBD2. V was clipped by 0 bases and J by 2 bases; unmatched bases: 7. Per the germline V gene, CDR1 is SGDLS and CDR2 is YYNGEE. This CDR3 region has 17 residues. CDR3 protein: CASSVVPSGAYTDTQYF. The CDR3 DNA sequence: TGTGCCAGCAGCGTAGTTCCTAGCGGGGCCTACACAGATACGCAGTATTTT.

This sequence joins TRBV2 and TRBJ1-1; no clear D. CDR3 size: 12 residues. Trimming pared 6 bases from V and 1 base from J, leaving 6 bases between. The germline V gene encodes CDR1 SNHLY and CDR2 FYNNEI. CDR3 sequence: CASRVGNTEAFF. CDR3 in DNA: TGTGCCAGCAGAGTCGGGAACACTGAAGCTTTCTTT.

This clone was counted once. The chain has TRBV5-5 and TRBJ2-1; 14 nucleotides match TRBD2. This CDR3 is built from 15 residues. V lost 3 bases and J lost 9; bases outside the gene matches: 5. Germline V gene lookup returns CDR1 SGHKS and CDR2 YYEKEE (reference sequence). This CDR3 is CASSSRLAGGSEQFF. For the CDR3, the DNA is TGTGCCAGCAGCTCCAGACTAGCGGGGGGGTCTGAGCAGTTCTTC.

DNA of the CDR3: TGTGCCAGCAGTGGACGGGGTGGTGAAAAACTGTTTTTT. Translation gives CASSGRGGEKLFF. The V call is TRBV2, the J call TRBJ1-4; no clear D gene. The CDR3 has 13 residues. CDR1 is SNHLY, CDR2 FYNNEI, per germline. Trimming pared 4 bases from V and 7 bases from J, leaving 10 bases between.

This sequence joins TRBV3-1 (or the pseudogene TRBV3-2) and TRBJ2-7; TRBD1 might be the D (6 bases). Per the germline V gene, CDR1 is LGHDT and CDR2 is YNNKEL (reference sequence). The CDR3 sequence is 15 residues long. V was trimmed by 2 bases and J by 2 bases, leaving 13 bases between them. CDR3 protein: CASSQTQGGAYEQYF. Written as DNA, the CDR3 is TGTGCCAGCAGCCAAACCCAAGGGGGAGCCTACGAGCAGTACTTC.

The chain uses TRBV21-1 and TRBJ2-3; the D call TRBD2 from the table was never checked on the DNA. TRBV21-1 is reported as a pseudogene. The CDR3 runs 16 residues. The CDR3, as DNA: TGTGCCAGCAGCTCCGAAGAGGCGGGGAAGACAGATACGCAGTATTTT. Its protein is CASSSEEAGKTDTQYF.

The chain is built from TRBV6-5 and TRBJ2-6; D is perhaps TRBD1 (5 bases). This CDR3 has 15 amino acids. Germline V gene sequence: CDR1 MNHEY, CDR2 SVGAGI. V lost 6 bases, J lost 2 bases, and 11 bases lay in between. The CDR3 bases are TGTGCCAGCAGGGGCTTCAGGGCTGGGGCCAACGTCCTGACTTTC. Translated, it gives CASRGFRAGANVLTF.

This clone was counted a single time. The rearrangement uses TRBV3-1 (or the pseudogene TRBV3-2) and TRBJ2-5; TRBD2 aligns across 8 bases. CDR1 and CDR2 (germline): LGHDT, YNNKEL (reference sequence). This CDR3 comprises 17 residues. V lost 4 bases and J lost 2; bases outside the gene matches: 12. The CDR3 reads CASSRRWGGGQQETQYF. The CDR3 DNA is TGTGCCAGCAGCCGAAGGTGGGGCGGGGGGCAACAAGAGACCCAGTACTTC.

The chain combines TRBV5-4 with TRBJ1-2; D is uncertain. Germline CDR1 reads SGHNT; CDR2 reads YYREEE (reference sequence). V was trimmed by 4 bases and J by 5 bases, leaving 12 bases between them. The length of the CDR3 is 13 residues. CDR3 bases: TGTGCCAGCAGCCTCGACAAGATATATGGCTACACCTTC. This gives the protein CASSLDKIYGYTF. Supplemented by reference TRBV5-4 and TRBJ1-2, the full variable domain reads ETGVTQSPTHLIKTRGQQVTLRCSSQSGHNTVSWYQQALGQGPQFIFQYYREEENGRGNFPPRFSGLQFPNYSSELNVNALELDDSALYLCASSLDKIYGYTFGSGTRLTVV.

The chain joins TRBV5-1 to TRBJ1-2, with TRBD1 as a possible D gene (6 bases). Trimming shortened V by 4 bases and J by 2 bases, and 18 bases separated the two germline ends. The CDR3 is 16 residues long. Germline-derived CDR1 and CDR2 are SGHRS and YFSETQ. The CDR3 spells CASSPAQGILNYGYTF. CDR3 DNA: TGCGCCAGCAGCCCCGCCCAGGGGATTCTGAACTATGGCTACACCTTC.

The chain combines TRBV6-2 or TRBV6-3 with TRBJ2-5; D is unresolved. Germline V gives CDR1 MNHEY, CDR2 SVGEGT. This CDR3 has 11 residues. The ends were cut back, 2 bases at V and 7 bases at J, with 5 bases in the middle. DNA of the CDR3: TGTGCCAGCAGTTACCTCGGGACCCAGTACTTC. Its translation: CASSYLGTQYF.

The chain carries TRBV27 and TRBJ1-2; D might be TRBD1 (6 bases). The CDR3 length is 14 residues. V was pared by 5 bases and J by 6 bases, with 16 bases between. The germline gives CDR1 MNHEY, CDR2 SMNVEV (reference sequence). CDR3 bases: TGTGCCAGCAGTCCCCAGGGGTTCTCGGATGGCTACACCTTC. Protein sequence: CASSPQGFSDGYTF.

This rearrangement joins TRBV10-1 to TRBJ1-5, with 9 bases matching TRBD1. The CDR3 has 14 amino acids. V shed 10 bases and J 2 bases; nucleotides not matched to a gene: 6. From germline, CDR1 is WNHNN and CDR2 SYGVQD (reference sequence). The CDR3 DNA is TGCGCCATTGCGGACAGGGGCGGCAATCAGCCCCAGCATTTT. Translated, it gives CAIADRGGNQPQHF.

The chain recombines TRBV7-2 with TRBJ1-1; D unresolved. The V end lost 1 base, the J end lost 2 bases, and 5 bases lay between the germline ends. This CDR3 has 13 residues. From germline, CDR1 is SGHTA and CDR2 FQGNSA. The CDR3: CASSLGTNTEAFF. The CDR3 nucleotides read TGTGCCAGCAGCTTAGGGACTAACACTGAAGCTTTCTTT.

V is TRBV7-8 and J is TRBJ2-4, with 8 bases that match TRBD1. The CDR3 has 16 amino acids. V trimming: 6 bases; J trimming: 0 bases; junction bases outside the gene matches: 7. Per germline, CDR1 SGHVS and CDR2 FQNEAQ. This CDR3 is CASRKDRGIAKNIQYF. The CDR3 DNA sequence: TGTGCCAGCAGAAAAGACAGGGGTATAGCCAAAAACATTCAGTACTTC.

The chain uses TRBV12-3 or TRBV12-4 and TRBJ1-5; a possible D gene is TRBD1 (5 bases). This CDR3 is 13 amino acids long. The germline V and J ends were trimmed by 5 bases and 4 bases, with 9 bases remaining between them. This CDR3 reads CASSRTPNQPQHF. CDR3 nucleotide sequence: TGTGCCAGCAGTCGGACACCTAATCAGCCCCAGCATTTT.

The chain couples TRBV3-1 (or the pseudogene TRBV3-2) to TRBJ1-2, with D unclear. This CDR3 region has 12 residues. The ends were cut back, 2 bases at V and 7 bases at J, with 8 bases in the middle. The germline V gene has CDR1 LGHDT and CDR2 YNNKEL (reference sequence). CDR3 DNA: TGTGCCAGCAGCCAATATCTATCTGGCTACACCTTC. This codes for CASSQYLSGYTF.

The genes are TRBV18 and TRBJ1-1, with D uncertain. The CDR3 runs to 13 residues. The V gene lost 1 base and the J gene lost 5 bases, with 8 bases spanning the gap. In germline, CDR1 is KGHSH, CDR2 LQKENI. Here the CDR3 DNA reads TGTGCCAGCTCACCACGGAGGGCTACTGAAGCTTTCTTT. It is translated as CASSPRRATEAFF.

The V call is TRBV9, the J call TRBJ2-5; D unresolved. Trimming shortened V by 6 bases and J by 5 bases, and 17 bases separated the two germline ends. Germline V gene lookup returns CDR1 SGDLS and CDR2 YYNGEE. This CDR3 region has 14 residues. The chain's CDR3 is CASTNGGSRETQYF. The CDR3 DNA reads TGTGCCAGCACCAACGGTGGTTCGAGGGAGACCCAGTACTTC.

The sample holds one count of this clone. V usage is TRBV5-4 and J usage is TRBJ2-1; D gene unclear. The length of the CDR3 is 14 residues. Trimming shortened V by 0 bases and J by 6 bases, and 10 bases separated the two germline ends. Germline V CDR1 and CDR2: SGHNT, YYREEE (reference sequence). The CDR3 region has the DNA TGTGCCAGCAGCTTGGGTGGCCGATCCAATGAGCAGTTCTTC. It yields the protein CASSLGGRSNEQFF.

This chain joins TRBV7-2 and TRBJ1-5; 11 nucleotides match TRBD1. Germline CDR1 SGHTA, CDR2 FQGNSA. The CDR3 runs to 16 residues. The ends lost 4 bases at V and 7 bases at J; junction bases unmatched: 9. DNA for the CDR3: TGTGCCAGCAGCTCAGCCGGGACAGGGGGGGGACAGCCCCAGCATTTT. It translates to CASSSAGTGGGQPQHF.

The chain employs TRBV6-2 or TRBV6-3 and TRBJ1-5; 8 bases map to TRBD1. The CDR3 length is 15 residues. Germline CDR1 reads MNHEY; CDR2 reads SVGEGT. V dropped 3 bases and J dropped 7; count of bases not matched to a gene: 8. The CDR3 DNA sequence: TGTGCCAGCAGTTATCCGGACAGGGAAAGGCAGCCCCAGCATTTT. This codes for CASSYPDRERQPQHF.

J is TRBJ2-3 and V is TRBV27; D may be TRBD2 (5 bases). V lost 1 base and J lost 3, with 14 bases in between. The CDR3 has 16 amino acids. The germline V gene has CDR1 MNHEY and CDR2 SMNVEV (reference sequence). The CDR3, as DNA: TGTGCCAGCAGTTTATACGGACTCGGTAGAACAGATACGCAGTATTTT. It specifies CASSLYGLGRTDTQYF.

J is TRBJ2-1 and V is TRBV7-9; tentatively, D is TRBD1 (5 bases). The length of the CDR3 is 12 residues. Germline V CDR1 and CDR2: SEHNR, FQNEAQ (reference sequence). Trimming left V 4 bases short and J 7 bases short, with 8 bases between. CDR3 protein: CASSSQGNEQFF. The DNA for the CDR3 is TGTGCCAGCAGCTCCCAGGGTAATGAGCAGTTCTTC.